Shown below are 12 T cell receptor beta chains from a single sample sequenced in a study of cytomegalovirus exposure and HLA in healthy donors. The PCR employed 60 Vbeta primers together with 13 Jbeta primers. The repertoire was sequenced with immunoSEQ multiplex PCR; TCRdb's copy has only in-frame clones and lacks some. The repertoire holds some 120,000 clones, with more than 80% as singletons. Sequenced sample: PBMCs. Source of these receptors: a male donor in good health and CMV-seronegative.

This chain links TRBV27 with TRBJ1-5; D remains ambiguous. With 6 bases removed from V and 2 bases from J, the gap between germline ends came to 8 bases. The CDR3 totals 13 residues. Germline CDR1 is MNHEY and CDR2 is SMNVEV (reference sequence). The CDR3 nucleotides read TGTGCCAGCAGGTATCGGGGCAATCAGCCCCAGCATTTT. As protein: CASRYRGNQPQHF.

This chain joins TRBV4-1 and TRBJ2-7; TRBD2 might be the D (6 bases). Per the germline V gene, CDR1 is MGHRA and CDR2 is YSYEKL. CDR3 length: 15 amino acids. V lost 3 bases and J 7 bases, leaving 19 bases between the germline ends. The CDR3 reads CASSHDLGTSREQYF. The CDR3 region has the DNA TGCGCCAGCAGCCATGACCTCGGGACTTCTCGGGAGCAGTACTTC.

This clone appeared a single time. V is TRBV18 and J is TRBJ1-1, with 9 nucleotides matching TRBD1. This CDR3 is built from 16 residues. V lost 3 bases and J lost 3; bases outside the gene matches: 8. Germline loops: CDR1 KGHSH, CDR2 LQKENI. CDR3 region: CASSPLTGGKDTEAFF. CDR3 nucleotides: TGTGCCAGCTCACCCCTGACAGGGGGAAAGGACACTGAAGCTTTCTTT.

J is TRBJ1-1 and V is TRBV11-2, with a possible D match to TRBD1 (6 bases). Between the trimmed V and J ends, which lost 1 base and 4 bases, there was a span of 13 bases. This CDR3 has 15 residues. CDR1 and CDR2 (germline): SGHAT, FQNNGV. The CDR3 here is CASSLVEAGATEAFF. The CDR3 DNA follows: TGTGCCAGCAGCTTAGTAGAGGCAGGGGCCACTGAAGCTTTCTTT.

The table lists this clone with a few counts. The chain employs TRBV5-1 and TRBJ1-2; 9 nucleotides match TRBD1. CDR1 is SGHRS and CDR2 is YFSETQ in the germline V gene. The CDR3 has 13 residues. V trimming: 4 bases; J trimming: 6 bases; junction bases outside the gene matches: 4. The CDR3 is CASSAGQGNGYTF. As DNA, the CDR3 is TGCGCCAGCAGCGCAGGACAGGGGAATGGCTACACCTTC.

To note about this clone: One junction end disagrees with the germline gene, perhaps due to a read error. The V gene is TRBV7-9, the J gene TRBJ2-3, with unresolved D. The V gene's germline CDR1 is SEHNR and CDR2 FQNEAQ (reference sequence). This CDR3 is built from 11 residues. CDR3 coding DNA: TGTTCCAGCAGCCCGACTCGAGAGCAGTATTTT. This gives the protein CSSSPTREQYF.

This clone is a singleton in its sample. The chain joins TRBV27 to TRBJ2-1; the match to TRBD1 covers 7 bases. Germline CDR1 reads MNHEY; CDR2 reads SMNVEV (reference sequence). The CDR3 extends over 18 amino acids. The V gene end was trimmed by 10 bases and the J gene end by 8 bases; junction bases not matched to a gene: 26. CDR3 nucleotides: TGTGCCACCGGCCCTCAGTTTATCAGACAGGGTGTAAACGATGAGCAGTTCTTC. This translates into CATGPQFIRQGVNDEQFF.

This chain connects TRBV6-5 to TRBJ2-7; no clear D. The V and J ends lost 2 bases and 6 bases respectively, with 8 bases between them. CDR1 MNHEY and CDR2 SVGAGI come from the germline V gene. The CDR3 extends over 12 amino acids. The CDR3 nucleotides are TGTGCCAGCAGTTACAATCACGGCGAGCAGTACTTC. This gives the protein CASSYNHGEQYF.

J is TRBJ2-3 and V is TRBV4-2; TRBD2 aligns across 7 bases. Per germline, CDR1 LGHNA and CDR2 YNFKEQ. Losses at the gene ends were 0 bases for V and 6 bases for J; bases not matched to a gene: 3. The CDR3 contains 14 residues. CDR3 loop: CASSQDSSGDTQYF. CDR3 nucleotide sequence: TGTGCCAGCAGCCAAGACAGTAGCGGGGATACGCAGTATTTT.

The rearrangement joins TRBV27 to TRBJ2-3; 9 nucleotides line up with TRBD2. With V trimmed by 4 bases and J by 4 bases, 12 bases remained unmatched. The CDR3 totals 17 residues. Looked up from germline, CDR1 is MNHEY and CDR2 is SMNVEV (reference sequence). The CDR3 protein is CASSSPTLAGEPDTQYF. CDR3 nucleotides: TGTGCCAGCAGTTCCCCCACGTTAGCGGGAGAGCCAGATACGCAGTATTTT.

This chain's CDR3 is CASSLRQAAGYTF. DNA of the CDR3: TGTGCCAGCAGCTTAAGGCAAGCGGCTGGCTACACCTTC. V gene TRBV7-2 combines with J gene TRBJ1-2; D not certain. CDR1 SGHTA and CDR2 FQGNSA come from the germline V gene. V was clipped by 2 bases and J by 7 bases, with 11 bases between them. There are 13 residues in the CDR3. Variable domain in full (rest from reference TRBV7-2 and TRBJ1-2): GAGVSQSPSNKVTEKGKDVELRCDPISGHTALYWYRQSLGQGLEFLIYFQGNSAPDKSGLPSDRFSAERTGGSVSTLTIQRTQQEDSAVYLCASSLRQAAGYTFGSGTRLTVV.

This chain joins TRBV7-3 and TRBJ2-3; D perhaps matches TRBD2 (6 bases). V was shortened by 0 bases and J by 0 bases, with 13 bases between the two germline ends. CDR1 SGHTA and CDR2 FQGTGA come from the germline V gene. CDR3 length equals 17 residues. This CDR3 reads CASSLTGGARSTDTQYF. The DNA of the CDR3 is TGTGCCAGCAGCTTAACCGGCGGGGCCCGTAGCACAGATACGCAGTATTTT.